The rows below give T cell receptor beta chains drawn from one sample of a study of tumor-infiltrating lymphocytes in glioblastoma multiforme. TCRdb fed the multiplex PCR reads into MiXCR, producing one record per CDR3 protein. Found here are around 30,000 distinct CDR3 sequences, roughly two thirds of them singletons; the top ten hold roughly a third. The sample taken for sequencing was brain tumor tissue. The source is a male donor with glioblastoma. Each CDR3 is given with its conserved first and last residue. A D gene is named only where the DNA matches it firmly. Part of the rows lack a size; the others show once, few, many or a class for expanded clones.

cdr3_length	v_call	clone_size	j_call	d_call	cdr3_aa	cdr3_nt
13	TRBV20-1	medium-sized	TRBJ1-1	-	CSATRQMNTEAFF	TGCAGTGCTACACGACAGATGAACACTGAAGCTTTCTTT
13	TRBV20-1	-	TRBJ1-1	-	CSAPDGTVTEAFF	TGCAGTGCACCCGATGGTACGGTCACTGAGGCTTTCTTT
13	TRBV4-1	many	TRBJ2-1	-	CASSQSQGNEQFF	TGCGCCAGCAGCCAATCACAGGGAAATGAGCAGTTCTTC
13	TRBV20-1	-	TRBJ2-2	TRBD1	CSVKTGGFGELFF	TGCAGTGTAAAGACAGGGGGCTTCGGGGAGCTGTTTTTT
16	TRBV7-9	many	TRBJ2-1	TRBD2	CASSFAGLAGVNEQFF	TGTGCCAGCAGCTTTGCGGGACTAGCGGGAGTTAATGAGCAGTTCTTC
15	TRBV6-2/TRBV6-3	-	TRBJ2-3	-	CASSPQGLATDTRYF	TGTGCCAGCAGTCCCCAGGGACTGGCCACAGATACGCGGTATTTT
10	TRBV6-1	-	TRBJ1-2	-	CARREDGFTF	TGTGCCAGGAGGGAAGATGGCTTCACCTTC
12	TRBV20-1	-	TRBJ2-7	-	CSARGLGYEQYF	TGCAGTGCTAGAGGTCTGGGGTACGAGCAGTACTTT
17	TRBV5-4	many	TRBJ2-5	TRBD1	CASSLGGYRTGEETQYF	TGTGCCAGCAGCTTGGGCGGGTATCGGACAGGGGAAGAGACCCAGTACTTC
14	TRBV20-1	many	TRBJ2-3	-	CSARTSRGEGTQYF	TGCAGTGCTAGAACATCGAGGGGAGAGGGTACGCAGTATTTT
15	TRBV20-1	-	TRBJ1-5	TRBD1	CSAARQGTSNQPQHF	TGCAGTGCTGCCCGACAGGGAACAAGCAATCAGCCCCAGCATTTT
14	TRBV6-2/TRBV6-3	many	TRBJ1-2	-	CASTNLGRDYGYTF	TGTGCCAGCACCAACCTCGGCAGGGACTATGGCTACACCTTC
14	TRBV7-3	-	TRBJ2-7	-	CASSLKPASYEQYF	TGTGCCAGCAGCTTAAAACCAGCCTCCTACGAGCAGTACTTC
15	TRBV29-1	many	TRBJ2-7	-	CSVLGGVLASYEQYF	TGCAGCGTACTGGGTGGGGTATTGGCCTCCTACGAGCAGTACTTC
16	TRBV28	-	TRBJ1-5	TRBD1	CASSSQGAPGDQPQHF	TGTGCCAGCAGTAGTCAGGGGGCTCCGGGGGATCAGCCCCAGCATTTT
15	TRBV13	many	TRBJ2-7	-	CASSPRARVTYEQYF	TGTGCCAGCAGCCCCCGGGCGCGGGTTACGTACGAGCAGTACTTC
15	TRBV28	few	TRBJ2-1	TRBD2	CASSSIAGGDNEQFF	TGTGCCAGCAGTTCGATAGCGGGAGGGGACAATGAGCAGTTCTTC
16	TRBV11-2	-	TRBJ2-7	-	CASSPPPSASSYEQYF	TGTGCCAGCAGCCCCCCCCCTAGCGCCAGCTCCTACGAGCAGTACTTC